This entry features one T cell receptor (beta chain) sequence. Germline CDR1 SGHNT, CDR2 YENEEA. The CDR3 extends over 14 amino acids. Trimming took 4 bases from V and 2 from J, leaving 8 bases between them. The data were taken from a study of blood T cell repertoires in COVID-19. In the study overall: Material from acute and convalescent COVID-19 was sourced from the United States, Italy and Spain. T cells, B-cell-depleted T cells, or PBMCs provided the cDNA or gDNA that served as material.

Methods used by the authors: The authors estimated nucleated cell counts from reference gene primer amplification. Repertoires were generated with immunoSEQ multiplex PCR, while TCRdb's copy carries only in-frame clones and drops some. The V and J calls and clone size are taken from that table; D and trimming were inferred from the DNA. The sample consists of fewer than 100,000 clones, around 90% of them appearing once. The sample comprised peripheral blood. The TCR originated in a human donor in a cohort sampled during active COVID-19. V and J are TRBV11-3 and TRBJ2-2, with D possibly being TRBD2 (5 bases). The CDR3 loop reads CASSSDLNTGELFF. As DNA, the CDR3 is TGTGCCAGCAGCTCGGACTTAAACACCGGGGAGCTGTTTTTT.